The table lists the clone carrying this T cell receptor beta chain with a few counts. Antigen specificity is unknown. This sample was included in a study of identical twins. Study-level findings and limits: Invariant MAIT and iNKT cells are populations that could partly confound zero-insertion analyses. Cord blood beta clonotypes that were abundant carried fewer insertions, and memory repertoires showed no such trend. It was cross-sectional statistical analysis, not following the same donors, that the conclusions relied on.

The authors used template switching to add a universal primer site and gave cDNA unique molecular identifiers. One entry per CDR3 protein results from TCRdb running MiXCR on the 5' RACE reads. The table has approximately 590,000 distinct CDR3 sequences, more than 9% seen once; the top ten hold 2.5% to 3%. J lost 4 bases, V lost 5 bases, and 6 bases had no gene match. Germline V gives CDR1 SQVTM, CDR2 ANQGSEA. This CDR3 contains 15 residues. The same specimen was also included in a second study, on yellow fever vaccine responses in identical twins.

This TCR derives from a woman between 18 and 29 years old in good health. V and J are TRBV29-1 and TRBJ2-1, with TRBD1 matching over 12 bases. Specimen: PBMCs. This CDR3 reads CSVSGTGGLYNEQFF. CDR3 nucleotide sequence: TGCAGCGTTTCCGGGACAGGGGGCCTGTACAATGAGCAGTTCTTC.